This T cell receptor beta chain emerged from a study of blood T cell repertoires in COVID-19. TCRdb keeps only in-frame clones here, not all; method: immunoSEQ multiplex PCR. The sample lists around 160,000 clones; more than 80% were seen once. Trimming removed 0 bases at V and 5 bases at J, with 10 bases between. This CDR3 spans 14 amino acids. Germline CDR1 MNHEY, CDR2 SMNVEV (reference sequence). The TCR sequence derives from a human donor with acute or convalescent COVID-19. The donor label of this sample is uncertain. Sequenced material: peripheral blood. The chain recombines TRBV27 with TRBJ1-1; D might be TRBD1 (5 bases). The CDR3: CASSLSFQGTEAFF. The CDR3 DNA reads TGTGCCAGCAGTTTATCCTTTCAGGGTACTGAAGCTTTCTTT.